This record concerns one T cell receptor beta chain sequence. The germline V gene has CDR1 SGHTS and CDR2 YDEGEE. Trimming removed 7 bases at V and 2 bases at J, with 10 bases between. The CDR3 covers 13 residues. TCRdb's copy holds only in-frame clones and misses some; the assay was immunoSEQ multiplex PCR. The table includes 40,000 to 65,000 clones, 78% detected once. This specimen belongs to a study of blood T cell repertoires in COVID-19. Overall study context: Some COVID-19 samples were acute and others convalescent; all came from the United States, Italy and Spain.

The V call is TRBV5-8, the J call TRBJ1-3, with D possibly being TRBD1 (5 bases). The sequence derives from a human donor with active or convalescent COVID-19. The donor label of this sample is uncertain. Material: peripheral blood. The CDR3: CASATGAGNTIYF. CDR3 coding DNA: TGTGCCAGCGCTACGGGGGCTGGAAACACCATATATTTT. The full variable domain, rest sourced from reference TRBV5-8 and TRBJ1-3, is EAGVTQSPTHLIKTRGQQATLRCSPISGHTSVYWYQQALGLGLQFLLWYDEGEERNRGNFPPRFSGRQFPNYSSELNVNALELEDSALYLCASATGAGNTIYFGEGSWLTVV.